Following are 26 T cell receptor beta chains from one sample sequenced in a study of blood T cell repertoires in COVID-19. The protocol was immunoSEQ multiplex PCR, while the TCRdb copy is restricted to in-frame clones and leaves out a portion. The sample shows some 31,000 clones, 65% to 85% of them seen only once. The sequencing input was peripheral blood. These receptors came from a man between 65 and 85 years old with COVID-19, enrolled during active disease.

The rearrangement joins TRBV11-2 to TRBJ2-7; 9 bases are shared with TRBD2. CDR1 and CDR2 (germline): SGHAT, FQNNGV. The CDR3 sequence is 18 residues long. Trimming removed 7 bases from V and 2 bases from J; junction bases left unmatched: 18. The CDR3 DNA reads as TGTGCCAGCAACAGCTTACTTAGCGGGAGCCATATTACCTACGAGCAGTACTTC. Translation gives CASNSLLSGSHITYEQYF.

The rearrangement joins TRBV4-3 to TRBJ2-2; perhaps TRBD2 as D (5 bases). Looked up from germline, CDR1 is LGHNA and CDR2 is YSLEER. The CDR3 consists of 15 residues. Deletions cut 0 bases from V and 7 bases from J, with 12 bases between. CDR3 bases: TGCGCCAGCAGCCAAGATGAGGGAGTGGGCGGGGAGCTGTTTTTT. Translating gives CASSQDEGVGGELFF.

In this sample, this clone is medium-sized. The chain has TRBV11-3 and TRBJ2-2, with D possibly matching TRBD1 (5 bases). Germline lookup yields CDR1 SGHNT and CDR2 YENEEA. V gave up 4 bases and J gave up 1 base, with 7 bases separating them. The CDR3 totals 14 residues. CDR3 in amino acids: CASSSDRNTGELFF. In DNA form, the CDR3 reads TGTGCCAGCAGCTCAGACAGGAACACCGGGGAGCTGTTTTTT.

The rearrangement joins TRBV30 to TRBJ1-2; 8 bases are shared with TRBD1. The CDR3 totals 13 residues. V lost 2 bases and J lost 8; bases outside the gene matches: 7. CDR1 is GTSNPN, CDR2 SVGIG, per germline (reference sequence). CDR3 amino acids: CAWSNGQGLGYTF. Here the CDR3 DNA reads TGTGCCTGGAGTAACGGACAGGGTCTAGGCTACACCTTC.

This clone came up a few times. The chain links TRBV24-1 to TRBJ1-2, with 11 bases fitting TRBD1. The trim removed 3 bases at V and 6 bases at J, leaving 8 bases unmatched. This CDR3 is 16 amino acids long. The germline gives CDR1 KGHDR, CDR2 SFDVKD. CDR3: CATSDAGTGGSNGYTF. In nucleotides, the CDR3 is TGTGCCACCAGTGATGCCGGGACAGGGGGATCGAATGGCTACACCTTC.

The chain combines TRBV7-2 with TRBJ2-7; the D is unclear. CDR3 length equals 13 residues. V shed 0 bases and J shed 0 bases, with 3 bases lying between them. Germline CDR1 SGHTA, CDR2 FQGNSA. The CDR3 is CASSLAHSYEQYF. The CDR3, as DNA: TGTGCCAGCAGCTTAGCCCACTCCTACGAGCAGTACTTC.

The V and J genes are TRBV6-2 or TRBV6-3 and TRBJ1-2; 8 positions agree with TRBD1. Per the germline V gene, CDR1 is MNHEY and CDR2 is SVGEGT. This CDR3 contains 12 residues. Losses at the gene ends were 6 bases for V and 7 bases for J; bases not matched to a gene: 4. In nucleotides, the CDR3 is TGTGCCAGCAGCGACAGGGGAGGTGGCTACACCTTC. This encodes CASSDRGGGYTF.

CDR3 sequence reads: CASKLGLANYGYTF. Here the CDR3 DNA reads TGCGCCAGCAAGTTAGGACTTGCTAACTATGGCTACACCTTC. This rearrangement joins TRBV5-1 to TRBJ1-2; D remains ambiguous. The germline V gene encodes CDR1 SGHRS and CDR2 YFSETQ. CDR3 length: 14 residues. Between the trimmed V and J ends, which lost 6 bases and 0 bases, there was a span of 12 bases.

The rearrangement uses TRBV24-1 and TRBJ2-7, with 8 bases lining up with TRBD1. The germline V gene encodes CDR1 KGHDR and CDR2 SFDVKD. The trim removed 1 base at V and 2 bases at J, leaving 30 bases unmatched. The CDR3 spans 24 residues. Here the CDR3 DNA reads TGTGCCACCAGTGATTTACGGGGGACAGGCCTACCGACTAATATTGGTCCCCTTACCTACGAGCAGTACTTC. This codes for CATSDLRGTGLPTNIGPLTYEQYF.

The chain links TRBV27 to TRBJ2-7; a possible D gene is TRBD2 (6 bases). This CDR3 has 17 amino acids. Trimming left V 0 bases short and J 3 bases short, with 18 bases between. The germline CDR1 and CDR2 sequences are MNHEY and SMNVEV (reference sequence). CDR3 DNA: TGTGCCAGCAGTTTATCCCCCGCGGGATTCTCCTTCTACGAGCAGTACTTC. It translates to CASSLSPAGFSFYEQYF.

V gene TRBV2 combines with J gene TRBJ2-7; 10 nucleotides line up with TRBD2. The CDR3 is 15 residues long. With 6 bases clipped from V and 1 base from J, the junction kept 6 bases outside the gene matches. CDR1 is SNHLY, CDR2 FYNNEI, per germline. CDR3 region: CASSDPTSGSYEQYF. For the CDR3, the DNA is TGTGCCAGCAGCGACCCGACTAGCGGGTCCTACGAGCAGTACTTC.

The chain couples TRBV21-1 to TRBJ2-2; TRBD1 is the table's D call, not checked against the DNA. TRBV21-1 is termed a pseudogene. The CDR3 is made up of 18 amino acids. The CDR3: CASSKRQGNSRNTGELFF. The CDR3 DNA reads as TGTGCCAGCAGCAAAAGGCAGGGCAACTCCCGAAACACCGGGGAGCTGTTTTTT.

The chain has TRBV18 and TRBJ2-7; D gene unclear. The V gene lost 3 bases and the J gene lost 0 bases, with 6 bases spanning the gap. CDR3 length: 13 residues. Germline CDR1 KGHSH, CDR2 LQKENI. This CDR3 reads CASSPPSSYEQYF. In nucleotides, the CDR3 is TGTGCCAGCTCACCCCCCAGCTCCTACGAGCAGTACTTC.

J is TRBJ2-1 and V is TRBV6-6, with D maybe TRBD2 (6 bases). Germline V CDR1 and CDR2: MNHNY, SVGAGI (reference sequence). The CDR3 contains 16 residues. V lost 6 bases and J lost 3, with 18 bases in between. CDR3 in amino acids: CASRPQVRESYNEQFF. The CDR3 region has the DNA TGTGCCAGCAGGCCCCAGGTACGGGAGAGCTACAATGAGCAGTTCTTC.

The chain has TRBV2 and TRBJ1-1; D possibly corresponds to TRBD1 (5 bases). V lost 8 bases and J 8 bases, leaving 12 bases between the germline ends. The germline V gene encodes CDR1 SNHLY and CDR2 FYNNEI. The CDR3 loop spans 11 amino acids. CDR3 residues: CASHTGWEAFF. Written as DNA, the CDR3 is TGTGCCAGCCACACAGGTTGGGAAGCTTTCTTT.

The rearrangement joins TRBV28 to TRBJ1-2, with 8 bases matching TRBD1. The germline gives CDR1 MDHEN, CDR2 SYDVKM. The CDR3 runs to 15 residues. V was pared by 3 bases and J by 5 bases, with 8 bases of the junction left unmatched. CDR3 DNA: TGTGCCAGCAGTTTGGACAGGGTGGGTGGGTATGGCTACACCTTC. Protein sequence: CASSLDRVGGYGYTF.

The chain has TRBV4-1 and TRBJ1-1; perhaps TRBD1 as D (5 bases). The germline V gene has CDR1 MGHRA and CDR2 YSYEKL. Trimming cost V 3 bases and J 0 bases, with 11 bases left between them. This CDR3 has 15 amino acids. CDR3 DNA sequence: TGCGCCAGCAGCCATGCGGGACTTCTGAACACTGAAGCTTTCTTT. Protein sequence: CASSHAGLLNTEAFF.

The rearrangement joins TRBV3-1 (or the pseudogene TRBV3-2) to TRBJ2-7; 9 bases line up with TRBD1. Germline V gene data show CDR1 as LGHDT and CDR2 as YNNKEL (reference sequence). This CDR3 region has 15 residues. The J segment lost 4 bases and the V segment lost 5 bases, leaving 9 bases of the junction unmatched. In DNA form, the CDR3 reads TGTGCCAGCAGCTATTACCGGGACAGGGTTTACGAGCAGTACTTC. It encodes CASSYYRDRVYEQYF.

The chain couples TRBV28 to TRBJ1-5; D gene ambiguous. V lost 6 bases to trimming and J lost 0 bases, with 15 bases between them. The V gene's germline CDR1 is MDHEN and CDR2 SYDVKM. The CDR3 loop spans 16 amino acids. The CDR3 sequence is CASRSHGGFSNQPQHF. The CDR3 nucleotides are TGTGCCAGCAGAAGTCACGGAGGGTTTAGCAATCAGCCCCAGCATTTT.

In DNA form, the CDR3 reads TGTGCCAGCAGGGGCGGGAGTAGTGTCTCTGAGCAGTTCTTC. Its protein is CASRGGSSVSEQFF. The chain uses TRBV28 and TRBJ2-1, with 7 nucleotides matching TRBD2. Germline assignment: CDR1 MDHEN and CDR2 SYDVKM. The CDR3 consists of 14 residues. Trimming cost V 6 bases and J 9 bases; bases outside gene matches: 11.

The J gene is TRBJ1-1, the V gene TRBV3-1 (or the pseudogene TRBV3-2), with 9 bases identical to TRBD1. J was trimmed by 4 bases and V by 4 bases; bases with no gene match: 10. Germline V lookup: CDR1 LGHDT, CDR2 YNNKEL (reference sequence). The CDR3 is made up of 16 amino acids. The CDR3 protein is CASSPPDRGLLTEAFF. CDR3 nucleotide sequence: TGTGCCAGCAGCCCTCCGGACAGGGGTCTTCTCACTGAAGCTTTCTTT.

Concerning this clone itself: One end of the junction fails to match germline, which may point to a read error. This sequence joins TRBV19 and TRBJ2-1, with D possibly matching TRBD2 (5 bases). The CDR3 spans 13 residues. CDR1 LNHDA and CDR2 SQIVND come from the germline V gene (reference sequence). The CDR3 loop is CASSLDYDNEQFF. DNA for the CDR3: TGTGCCAGTAGTCTAGACTATGACAATGAGCAGTTCTTC.

The chain carries TRBV5-1 and TRBJ2-5, with a weak D call TRBD1 (6 bases). The V gene lost 1 base and the J gene lost 6 bases, with 13 bases spanning the gap. CDR1 and CDR2 from the germline V gene are SGHRS and YFSETQ. The CDR3 runs 14 residues. In nucleotides, the CDR3 is TGCGCCAGCAGCTTGACAGGGAGAGAAAAGACCCAGTACTTC. It translates to CASSLTGREKTQYF.

The V gene is TRBV3-1 (or the pseudogene TRBV3-2), the J gene TRBJ1-1; D is perhaps TRBD1 (6 bases). V was trimmed by 3 bases and J by 9 bases, leaving 8 bases between them. The germline CDR1 and CDR2 sequences are LGHDT and YNNKEL (reference sequence). CDR3 length equals 11 residues. DNA for the CDR3: TGTGCCAGCAGCCAGACAGGTAAAGCTTTCTTT. Translating gives CASSQTGKAFF.

The chain combines TRBV29-1 with TRBJ2-5; the D gene is possibly TRBD2 (6 bases). With 6 bases removed from V and 4 bases from J, the gap between germline ends came to 12 bases. Looked up from germline, CDR1 is SQVTM and CDR2 is ANQGSEA. The CDR3 is 12 amino acids. In nucleotides, the CDR3 is TGCAGCGTCGCTAGCGTCCGAGAGACCCAGTACTTC. Translation gives CSVASVRETQYF.

The J gene is TRBJ2-5, the V gene TRBV27; 7 nucleotides match TRBD1. After removal of 3 bases from V and 5 bases from J, the junction contained 3 bases not matched to a gene. Germline CDR1 reads MNHEY; CDR2 reads SMNVEV (reference sequence). This CDR3 has 13 residues. In DNA form, the CDR3 reads TGTGCCAGCAGTTTGAGGGGGCTGGAGACCCAGTACTTC. This encodes CASSLRGLETQYF.